The text below deals with one T cell receptor (beta chain). These data belong to a study of blood T cells in healthy people across ages. Sample-barcoded 5' priming and a J-beta primer mix drove a second PCR of 7 to 11 cycles. TCRdb recomputed calls from the 5' RACE reads with MiXCR, one row per CDR3 protein. In the table there are around 1.5 million distinct CDR3 sequences, approximately 59% of which are singletons. The TCR comes from a young man in good health. Material for sequencing was blood.

The DNA of the CDR3 is TGTGCCAGCAGCCCCGGACTAGCGGGGCCTGGCACCGGTGAGCAGTTCTTC. This codes for CASSPGLAGPGTGEQFF. The V call is TRBV9, the J call TRBJ2-1; 12 nucleotides align to TRBD2. The CDR3 is 17 amino acids. V gave up 4 bases and J gave up 9 bases; unmatched junction bases: 14. Looked up from germline, CDR1 is SGDLS and CDR2 is YYNGEE.